This T cell receptor (beta chain) originates from a study of blood T cell repertoires in COVID-19. Assay: immunoSEQ multiplex PCR; the TCRdb copy retains only in-frame clones and omits some. This sample has 90,000 to 100,000 clones, with approximately 88% found just once. This CDR3 is built from 15 residues. With V trimmed by 4 bases and J by 4 bases, 8 bases remained unmatched. The germline V gene encodes CDR1 SGHVS and CDR2 FQNEAQ. This sequence joins TRBV7-8 and TRBJ2-5; 8 bases line up with TRBD1. The source of this sequence is a man between 60 and 75 years old with COVID-19, enrolled during active disease. Input material: peripheral blood. CDR3 coding DNA: TGTGCCAGCAGCTCCCGGGACAGGTGGGGAGAGACCCAGTACTTC. As protein: CASSSRDRWGETQYF.